This T cell receptor (beta chain) originates from a study of T cell changes during pregnancy in multiple sclerosis. This CDR3 region has 14 residues. Trimming took 6 bases from V and 1 from J, leaving 15 bases between them. Germline values: CDR1 SQVTM, CDR2 ANQGSEA. In this sample, this clone turned up once. Clones were read by immunoSEQ multiplex PCR, and TCRdb kept only the in-frame ones, dropping some. The sample has tens of thousands of clones, roughly 92% seen once. This material consisted of peripheral blood, taken before pregnancy. This TCR was sampled from a female donor with multiple sclerosis, enrolled in a pregnancy study. The rearrangement joins TRBV29-1 to TRBJ1-1; possibly TRBD1 for D (5 bases). The CDR3 DNA reads TGCAGCGTCGCACCCCTAACAGGGAACACTGAAGCTTTCTTT. The encoded protein is CSVAPLTGNTEAFF.